This TCR beta chain was sequenced for a study of T-cell memory formation after mild COVID-19. This CDR3 spans 14 amino acids. With 3 bases removed from V and 4 bases from J, the gap between germline ends came to 12 bases. Germline-derived CDR1 and CDR2 are SGHVS and FQNEAQ. TCRdb re-called the 5' RACE reads with MiXCR, one entry per CDR3 protein. Of 190,000 or so distinct CDR3 sequences in the sample, around a fifth are singletons; the top ten hold 23%. A word on this clonotype: Its target is not known.

General study results and limits: That cross-reactive memory joined was suggested by some responding clones appearing in pre-infection memory.

This receptor was identified in an adult woman who had mild COVID-19 (a few samples of this study predate the infection). Cell type and time point are not known. The sample taken for sequencing was PBMCs or a T cell subset sorted from them (not recorded which). The chain combines TRBV7-8 with TRBJ1-1; unclear D gene. CDR3 in DNA: TGTGCCAGCAGCTTGGTCGGGCGTGGCACTGAAGCTTTCTTT. It yields the protein CASSLVGRGTEAFF.